This T cell receptor beta chain is from a study of CD8+ T cells in alopecia areata (dated by TCRdb to the late 2010s). Regarding the research as a whole: The treated patients took part in an open-label pilot trial in which moderate-to-severe alopecia areata was treated with oral tofacitinib at 5 to 10 mg twice daily. Patients stayed on tofacitinib for 6 to 18 months and then had 6 months of follow-up off drug so that delayed response and recurrence could be assessed. To study T cell clonal expansion in alopecia areata, the researchers applied high-throughput TCRbeta sequencing to both the C3H/HeJ mouse model and human patients. On the human side, TCRbeta sequencing was run on scalp tissue and on sorted CD4+ and CD8+ peripheral blood T cells from healthy controls and from alopecia areata patients with either patchy or totalis/universalis disease. Tofacitinib-treated patients had biopsies at baseline and at 4 and 24 weeks of treatment, with a later scalp biopsy in several patients. Clonality in the scalp was compared among normal scalp (n=4), patchy alopecia areata scalp (n=8), and alopecia totalis/universalis scalp (n=8). RNA was obtained with the PAXgene miRNA kit for fixed scalp, the miRNeasy kit for PBMCs, and the RNeasy kit for mouse skin. Amplification of TCRbeta CDR3 regions was done by immunoSEQ multiplex PCR using 35 Vbeta forward primers and 13 Jbeta reverse primers.

On this clone: Its antigen remains unidentified. No much larger clonotype is one base removed from it; base qualities were not supplied.

Interpreted using the paper, the time point label stands for: baseline before oral tofacitinib. Lesional scalp punch biopsies and peripheral blood were obtained from alopecia areata patients. After PBMCs were isolated by density centrifugation and stained for CD3, CD4 and CD8, a FACSAria was used to sort CD4+ and CD8+ T cells. The full study reports these points: Shared TCR sequences between patients were less evident than in mice, which may be partly attributable to HLA diversity in the patient population. Lesional scalp, especially in alopecia totalis/universalis, showed higher clonality and more expanded CD8+ clones than normal scalp, suggesting antigenic drive. Unlike mouse skin, where gammadelta T cells dominate, normal human skin contains resident alphabeta T cells that get sequenced too, which complicates analysis of the scalp TCR repertoire.

V is reduced by 0 bases and J by 0 bases, leaving a spacing of 5 bases between them. The germline V gene yields LGHNA for CDR1 and YSLEER for CDR2. The CDR3, from cysteine to phenylalanine, totals 14 residues. Only CDR3 DNA remains: 42 bases, in frame from the first base. The library was made by the immunoSEQ multiplex PCR assay. To provide template for TCR sequencing, every sample had RNA extracted and reverse transcribed into cDNA. SuperScript III was used for first-strand cDNA synthesis, primed with a 2:1 mix of oligo-dT and random hexamers. A synthetic immune receptor repertoire was used to measure amplification bias, and any remaining bias was corrected computationally. Turning to the authors' computational methods: Raw reads were preprocessed to remove errors, and CDR3 was defined according to IMGT conventions as the region from the conserved cysteine to phenylalanine. Clonality was calculated as 1 minus Shannon entropy normalized by log2 of the number of productive unique TCRs. Whether scalp clones were CD4 or CD8 was inferred by matching scalp TCRbeta sequences against CD4 and CD8 repertoires sorted from blood. This is the immuneACCESS table as TCRdb keeps it, with only in-frame sequences that have V and J called. A part of the clones is gone; compared with another copy, unresolved V genes explain less than half, and the rest is unexplained. V, J and clone size derive from that table, while D and trimming were established from the DNA sequence. Here the sample has more than 110,000 clones; around 50% occur a single time. The top ten clonotypes cover nearly 6.5% of the sample.

The sequence is built from TRBV4-3 and TRBJ2-5, with no reliable assignment of the D segment. This receptor was taken from a human donor with alopecia areata. This specimen was CD4+ T cells sorted from blood, taken at week 0. Read as DNA, the sequence is TGCGCCAGCAGCCAAGACACGTACCAAGAGACCCAGTACTTC. This codes for CASSQDTYQETQYF.